The sequence of this TCR beta chain was determined in a study of blood T cell repertoires in COVID-19. Study at large: The United States, Italy and Spain supplied acute and convalescent COVID-19 samples. From T cells, B-cell-depleted T cells, or PBMCs came the material, which was cDNA or gDNA.

This CDR3 is built from 12 residues. Germline V gene data show CDR1 as LGHDT and CDR2 as YNNKEL (reference sequence). V shed 4 bases, J shed 7 bases, and the junction held 2 bases outside the gene matches. Repertoires were generated with immunoSEQ multiplex PCR, while TCRdb's copy carries only in-frame clones and drops some. In the table there are around 60,000 clones, around 77% of which are singletons. Sequencing was done on a sample of peripheral blood. V is TRBV3-1 (or the pseudogene TRBV3-2) and J is TRBJ1-2, with 8 bases identical to TRBD1. This receptor was taken from an older man with active or convalescent COVID-19. CDR3 protein: CASSRTGRGYTF. The DNA of the CDR3 is TGTGCCAGCAGCCGGACAGGGCGTGGCTACACCTTC.